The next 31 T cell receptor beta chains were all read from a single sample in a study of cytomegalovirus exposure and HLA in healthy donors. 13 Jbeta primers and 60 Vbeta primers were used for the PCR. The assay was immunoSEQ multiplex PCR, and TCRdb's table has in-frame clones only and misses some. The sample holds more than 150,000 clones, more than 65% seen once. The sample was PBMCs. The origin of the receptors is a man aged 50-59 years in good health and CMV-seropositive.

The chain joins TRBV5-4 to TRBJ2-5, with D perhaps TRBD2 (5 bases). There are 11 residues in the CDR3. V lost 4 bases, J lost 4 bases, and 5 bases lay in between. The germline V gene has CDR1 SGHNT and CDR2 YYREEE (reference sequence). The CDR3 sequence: CASSAGETQYF. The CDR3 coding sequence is TGTGCCAGCAGCGCGGGAGAGACCCAGTACTTC. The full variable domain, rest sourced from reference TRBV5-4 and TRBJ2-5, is ETGVTQSPTHLIKTRGQQVTLRCSSQSGHNTVSWYQQALGQGPQFIFQYYREEENGRGNFPPRFSGLQFPNYSSELNVNALELDDSALYLCASSAGETQYFGPGTRLLVL.

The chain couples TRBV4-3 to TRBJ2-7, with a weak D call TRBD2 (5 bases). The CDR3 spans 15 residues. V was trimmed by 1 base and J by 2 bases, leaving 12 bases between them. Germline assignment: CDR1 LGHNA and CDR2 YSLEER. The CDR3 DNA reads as TGCGCCAGCAGCCAAGTTATAAGCGGAGCCTACGAGCAGTACTTC. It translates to CASSQVISGAYEQYF.

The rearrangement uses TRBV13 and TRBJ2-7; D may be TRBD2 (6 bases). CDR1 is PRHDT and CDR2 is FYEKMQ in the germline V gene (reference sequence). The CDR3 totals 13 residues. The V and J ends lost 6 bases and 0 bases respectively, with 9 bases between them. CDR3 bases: TGTGCCAGCAGGCGGGGACTCTCCTACGAGCAGTACTTC. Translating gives CASRRGLSYEQYF.

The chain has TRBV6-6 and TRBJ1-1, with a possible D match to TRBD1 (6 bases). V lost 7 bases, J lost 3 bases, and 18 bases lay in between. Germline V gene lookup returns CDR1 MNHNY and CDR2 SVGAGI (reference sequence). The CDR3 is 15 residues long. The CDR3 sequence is CASTSSSTGYTEAFF. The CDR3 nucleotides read TGTGCCAGCACCTCATCGTCGACAGGCTACACTGAAGCTTTCTTT.

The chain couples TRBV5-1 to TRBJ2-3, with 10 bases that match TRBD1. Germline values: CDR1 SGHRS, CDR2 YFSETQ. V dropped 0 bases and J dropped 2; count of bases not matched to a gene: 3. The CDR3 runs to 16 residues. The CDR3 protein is CASSLGTGGDTDTQYF. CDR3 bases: TGCGCCAGCAGCTTGGGGACAGGGGGAGACACAGATACGCAGTATTTT.

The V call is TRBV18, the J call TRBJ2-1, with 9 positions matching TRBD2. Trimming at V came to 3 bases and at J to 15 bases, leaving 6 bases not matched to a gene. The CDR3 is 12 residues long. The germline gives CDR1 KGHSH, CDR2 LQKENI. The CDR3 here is CASSPPERGAFF. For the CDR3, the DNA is TGTGCCAGCTCACCCCCAGAGCGGGGGGCGTTCTTC.

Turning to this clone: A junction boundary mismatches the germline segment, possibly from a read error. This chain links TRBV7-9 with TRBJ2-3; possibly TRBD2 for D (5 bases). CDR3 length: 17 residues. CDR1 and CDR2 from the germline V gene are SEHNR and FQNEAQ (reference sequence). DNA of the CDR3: TGTTCCAGCAGCTTAGCGCCTGCGAGTTTCCCCACAGATACGCAGTATTTT. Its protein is CSSSLAPASFPTDTQYF.

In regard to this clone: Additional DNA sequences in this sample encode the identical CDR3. CDR3 nucleotide sequence: TGTGCCAGCAGCTTGGACATGAACACTGAAGCTTTCTTT. Its protein is CASSLDMNTEAFF. V gene TRBV7-9 combines with J gene TRBJ1-1; D may be TRBD1 (5 bases). The CDR3 spans 13 residues. V lost 3 bases, J lost 0 bases, and 5 bases lay in between. Looked up from germline, CDR1 is SEHNR and CDR2 is FQNEAQ (reference sequence).

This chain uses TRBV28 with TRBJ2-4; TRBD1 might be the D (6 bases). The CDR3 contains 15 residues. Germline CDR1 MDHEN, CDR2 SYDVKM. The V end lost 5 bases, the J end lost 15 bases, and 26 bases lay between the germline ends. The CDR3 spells CASSPPTGLSLAPYF. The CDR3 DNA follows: TGTGCCAGCAGTCCACCAACAGGGTTATCACTCGCCCCGTACTTC.

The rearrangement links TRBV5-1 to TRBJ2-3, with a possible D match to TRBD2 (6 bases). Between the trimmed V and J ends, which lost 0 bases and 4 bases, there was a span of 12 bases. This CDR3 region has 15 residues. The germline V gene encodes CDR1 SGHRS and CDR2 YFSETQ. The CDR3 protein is CASSLAWRGADTQYF. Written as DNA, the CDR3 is TGCGCCAGCAGCTTGGCCTGGCGGGGAGCAGATACGCAGTATTTT.

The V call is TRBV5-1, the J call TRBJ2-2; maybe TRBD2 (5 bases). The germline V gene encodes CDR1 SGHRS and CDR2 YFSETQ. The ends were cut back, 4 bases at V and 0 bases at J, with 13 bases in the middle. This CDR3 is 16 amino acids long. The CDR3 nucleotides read TGCGCCAGCAGCCCCATCCCCGGGACGAACACCGGGGAGCTGTTTTTT. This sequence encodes CASSPIPGTNTGELFF.

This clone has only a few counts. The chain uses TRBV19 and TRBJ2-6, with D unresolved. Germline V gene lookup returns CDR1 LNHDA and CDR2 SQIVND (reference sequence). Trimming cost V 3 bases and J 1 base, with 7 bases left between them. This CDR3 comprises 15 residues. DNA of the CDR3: TGTGCCAGTAGTATTTACTATTCTGGGGCCAACGTCCTGACTTTC. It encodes CASSIYYSGANVLTF.

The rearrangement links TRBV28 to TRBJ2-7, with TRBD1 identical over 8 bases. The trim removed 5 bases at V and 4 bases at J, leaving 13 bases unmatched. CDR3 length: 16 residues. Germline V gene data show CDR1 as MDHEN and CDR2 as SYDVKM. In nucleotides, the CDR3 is TGTGCCAGCAGTCCGCCAACCGGGACAGGTTTTTACGAGCAGTACTTC. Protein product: CASSPPTGTGFYEQYF.

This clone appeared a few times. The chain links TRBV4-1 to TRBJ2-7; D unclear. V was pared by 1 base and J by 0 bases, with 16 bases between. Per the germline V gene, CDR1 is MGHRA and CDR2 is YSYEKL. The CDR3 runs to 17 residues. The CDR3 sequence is CASSQAVRLNSSYEQYF. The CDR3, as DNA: TGCGCCAGCAGCCAAGCCGTGAGATTGAACAGCTCCTACGAGCAGTACTTC.

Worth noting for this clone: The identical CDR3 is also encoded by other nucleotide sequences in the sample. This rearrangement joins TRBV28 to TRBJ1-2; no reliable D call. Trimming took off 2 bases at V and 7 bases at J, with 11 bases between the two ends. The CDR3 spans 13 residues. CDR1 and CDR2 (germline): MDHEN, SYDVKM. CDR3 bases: TGTGCCAGCAGTTTAAATCCAGGTAGTGGCTACACCTTC. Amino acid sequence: CASSLNPGSGYTF.

For the CDR3, the DNA is TGCGCCAGCAGCTCCCGGACAGGGGGGAACACTGAAGCTTTCTTT. Translating it yields CASSSRTGGNTEAFF. The rearrangement uses TRBV5-1 and TRBJ1-1; 10 positions match TRBD1. CDR3 length: 15 residues. The junction had 3 bases not matched to a gene; V was cut back by 3 bases and J by 1 base. Germline V CDR1 and CDR2: SGHRS, YFSETQ.

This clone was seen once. The CDR3 loop reads CASSPAGGGYRGTEAFF. The CDR3 bases are TGTGCCAGCAGCCCGGCGGGGGGCGGATACCGGGGTACTGAAGCTTTCTTT. This chain links TRBV5-4 with TRBJ1-1; a possible D gene is TRBD1 (6 bases). Trimming pared 4 bases from V and 5 bases from J, leaving 24 bases between. This CDR3 is built from 17 residues. Germline V gives CDR1 SGHNT, CDR2 YYREEE (reference sequence).

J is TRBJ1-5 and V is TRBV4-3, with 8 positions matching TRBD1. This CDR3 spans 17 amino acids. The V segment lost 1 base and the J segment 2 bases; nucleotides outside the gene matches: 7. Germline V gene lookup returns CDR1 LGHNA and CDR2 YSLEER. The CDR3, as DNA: TGCGCCAGCAGCCAAGGGACAGGGAATTTCGGCAATCAGCCCCAGCATTTT. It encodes CASSQGTGNFGNQPQHF.

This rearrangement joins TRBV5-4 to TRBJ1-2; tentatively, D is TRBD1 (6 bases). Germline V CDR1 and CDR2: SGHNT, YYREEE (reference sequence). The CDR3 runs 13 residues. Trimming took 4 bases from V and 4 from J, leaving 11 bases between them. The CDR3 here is CASSPQGLYGYTF. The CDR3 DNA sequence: TGTGCCAGCAGCCCACAGGGCCTCTATGGCTACACCTTC.

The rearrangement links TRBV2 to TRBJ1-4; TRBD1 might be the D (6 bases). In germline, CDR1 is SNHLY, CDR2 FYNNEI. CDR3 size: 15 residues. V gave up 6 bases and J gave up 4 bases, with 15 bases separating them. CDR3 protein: CASSAHRARNEKLFF. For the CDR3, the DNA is TGTGCCAGCAGCGCCCACAGGGCTCGTAATGAAAAACTGTTTTTT. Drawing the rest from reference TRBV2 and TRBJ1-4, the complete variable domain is EPEVTQTPSHQVTQMGQEVILRCVPISNHLYFYWYRQILGQKVEFLVSFYNNEISEKSEIFDDQFSVERPDGSNFTLKIRSTKLEDSAMYFCASSAHRARNEKLFFGSGTQLSVL.

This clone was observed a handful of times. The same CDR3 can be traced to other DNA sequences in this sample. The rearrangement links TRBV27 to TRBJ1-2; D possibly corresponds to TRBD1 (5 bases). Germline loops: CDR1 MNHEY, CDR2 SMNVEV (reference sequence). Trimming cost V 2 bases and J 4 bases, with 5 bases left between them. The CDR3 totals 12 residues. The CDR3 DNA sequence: TGTGCCAGCAGTTTACAGGGCTATGGCTACACCTTC. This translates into CASSLQGYGYTF.

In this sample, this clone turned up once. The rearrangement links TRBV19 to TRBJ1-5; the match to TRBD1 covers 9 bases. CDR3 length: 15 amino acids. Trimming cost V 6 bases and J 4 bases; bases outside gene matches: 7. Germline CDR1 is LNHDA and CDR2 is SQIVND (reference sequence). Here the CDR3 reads CASRRTGESNQPQHF. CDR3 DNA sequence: TGTGCCAGTAGAAGGACAGGGGAGTCGAATCAGCCCCAGCATTTT.

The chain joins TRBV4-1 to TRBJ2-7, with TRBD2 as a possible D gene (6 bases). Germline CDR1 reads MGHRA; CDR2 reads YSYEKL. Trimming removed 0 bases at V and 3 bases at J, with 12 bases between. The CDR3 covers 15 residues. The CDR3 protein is CASSQEGGQIYEQYF. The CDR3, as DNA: TGCGCCAGCAGCCAAGAAGGAGGGCAGATCTACGAGCAGTACTTC.

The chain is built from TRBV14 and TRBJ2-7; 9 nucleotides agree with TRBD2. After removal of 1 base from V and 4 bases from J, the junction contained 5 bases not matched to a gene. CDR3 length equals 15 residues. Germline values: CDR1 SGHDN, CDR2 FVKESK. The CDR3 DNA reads TGTGCCAGCAGCCAAGCGATAGCGGGAGAGTACGAGCAGTACTTC. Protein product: CASSQAIAGEYEQYF.

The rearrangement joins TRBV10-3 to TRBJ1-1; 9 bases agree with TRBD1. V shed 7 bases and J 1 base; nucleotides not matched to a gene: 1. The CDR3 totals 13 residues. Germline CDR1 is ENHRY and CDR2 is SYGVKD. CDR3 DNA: TGTGCCATCAAGGGACAGGGGAACACTGAAGCTTTCTTT. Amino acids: CAIKGQGNTEAFF.

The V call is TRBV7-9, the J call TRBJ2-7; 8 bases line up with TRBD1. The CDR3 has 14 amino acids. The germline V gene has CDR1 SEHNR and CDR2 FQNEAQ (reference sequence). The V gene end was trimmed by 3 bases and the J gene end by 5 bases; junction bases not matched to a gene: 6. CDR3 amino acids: CASSFGQGIDEQYF. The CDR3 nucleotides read TGTGCCAGCAGCTTCGGACAGGGAATCGACGAGCAGTACTTC.

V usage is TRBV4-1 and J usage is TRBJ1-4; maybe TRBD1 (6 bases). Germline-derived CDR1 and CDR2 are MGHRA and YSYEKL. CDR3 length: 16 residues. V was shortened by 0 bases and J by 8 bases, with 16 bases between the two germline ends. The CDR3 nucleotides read TGCGCCAGCAGCCAAGATCTTGGCAGGGGTGGCGAAAAACTGTTTTTT. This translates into CASSQDLGRGGEKLFF.

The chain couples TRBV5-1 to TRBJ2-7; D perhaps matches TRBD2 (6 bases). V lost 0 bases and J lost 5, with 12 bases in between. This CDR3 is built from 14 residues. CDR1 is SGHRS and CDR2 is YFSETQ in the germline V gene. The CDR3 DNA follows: TGCGCCAGCAGCTTGGGCCAAAGCGGGCACGAGCAGTACTTC. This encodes CASSLGQSGHEQYF.

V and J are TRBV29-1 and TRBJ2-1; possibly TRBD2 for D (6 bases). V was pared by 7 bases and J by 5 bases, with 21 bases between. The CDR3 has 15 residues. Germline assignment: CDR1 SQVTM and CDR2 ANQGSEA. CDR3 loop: CSAPPAGYLNNEQFF. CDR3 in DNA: TGCAGCGCTCCCCCGGCGGGGTACTTAAACAATGAGCAGTTCTTC.

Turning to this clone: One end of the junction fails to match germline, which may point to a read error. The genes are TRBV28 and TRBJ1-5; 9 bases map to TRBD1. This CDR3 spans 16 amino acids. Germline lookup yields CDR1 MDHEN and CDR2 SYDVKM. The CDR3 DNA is TGTGCCAGCAGTTCACCGAGGACAGGGGCTAATCAACCCCAGCATTTT. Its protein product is CASSSPRTGANQPQHF.

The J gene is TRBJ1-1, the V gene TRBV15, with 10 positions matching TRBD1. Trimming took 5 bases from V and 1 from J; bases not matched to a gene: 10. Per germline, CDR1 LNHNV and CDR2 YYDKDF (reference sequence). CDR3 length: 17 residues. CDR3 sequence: CATSGPTGGAENTEAFF. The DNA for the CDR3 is TGTGCCACCAGCGGCCCGACAGGGGGCGCGGAGAACACTGAAGCTTTCTTT. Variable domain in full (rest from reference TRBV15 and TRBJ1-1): DAMVIQNPRYQVTQFGKPVTLSCSQTLNHNVMYWYQQKSSQAPKLLFHYYDKDFNNEADTPDNFQSRRPNTSFCFLDIRSPGLGDTAMYLCATSGPTGGAENTEAFFGQGTRLTVV.